Listed below are T cell receptor beta chains from one sample, sequenced in a study of blood T cell repertoires in COVID-19. The repertoire was sequenced with immunoSEQ multiplex PCR; TCRdb's copy has only in-frame clones and lacks some. The data show around 300,000 clones, with about 85% seen just once and approximately 4.1% held by the top ten. The sample consisted of peripheral blood. The receptors were gathered from a woman between 50 and 59 years old with active or convalescent COVID-19. CDR3s include the opening cysteine and the closing phenylalanine or tryptophan. A D gene is named only where the DNA matches it firmly. Expanded clones are given a class, and other clones once, few, many or no size at all.

d_gene,v_gene,abundance,j_gene,CDR3aa,CDR3nt
NA,TRBV28,NA,TRBJ1-2,CASERKNGYTF,TGTGCCAGCGAGCGGAAGAACGGCTACACCTTC
NA,TRBV6-5,NA,TRBJ2-2,CASSYGRGGELFF,TGTGCCAGCAGTTACGGTCGGGGCGGGGAGCTGTTTTTT
TRBD1,TRBV28,NA,TRBJ2-2,CASSLSGTGGTGELFF,TGTGCCAGCAGTTTAAGTGGGACAGGGGGCACCGGGGAGCTGTTTTTT
NA,TRBV27,NA,TRBJ2-3,CASGTWRKTDTQYF,TGTGCCAGCGGCACTTGGAGAAAAACAGATACGCAGTATTTT
TRBD2,TRBV2,NA,TRBJ2-1,CASSEERGYEQFF,TGTGCCAGCAGTGAGGAGCGGGGGTATGAGCAGTTCTTC
TRBD1,TRBV28,NA,TRBJ1-5,CASSPGQGPHQPQHF,TGTGCCAGCAGCCCCGGACAGGGCCCCCATCAGCCCCAGCATTTT
TRBD1,TRBV2,once,TRBJ1-5,CASSATGGEQPQHF,TGTGCCAGCAGTGCAACAGGGGGCGAACAGCCCCAGCATTTT
NA,TRBV28,NA,TRBJ1-2,CASSFVRVYGYTF,TGTGCCAGCAGTTTTGTCAGGGTTTATGGCTACACCTTC
TRBD2,TRBV5-1,once,TRBJ2-5,CASSWPRTRRSDETQYF,TGCGCCAGCAGCTGGCCGCGGACTAGAAGGTCAGACGAGACCCAGTACTTC
NA,TRBV6-5,NA,TRBJ2-1,CASSYVRSGAYNEQFF,TGTGCCAGCAGTTACGTTCGGTCGGGGGCCTACAATGAGCAGTTCTTC
TRBD2,TRBV13,NA,TRBJ2-5,CASSPKLAGGPDGETQYF,TGTGCCAGCAGCCCTAAACTAGCGGGAGGCCCCGATGGGGAGACCCAGTACTTC
NA,TRBV12-1,once,TRBJ2-3,CASSFLGSKGRPHHTDTQYF,TGTGCCAGCAGCTTTTTAGGGAGTAAGGGCCGACCCCACCACACAGATACGCAGTATTTT
TRBD2,TRBV5-5,NA,TRBJ2-3,CASSWGTSGTDTQYF,TGTGCCAGCAGCTGGGGGACTAGCGGCACAGATACGCAGTATTTT
NA,TRBV28,NA,TRBJ2-1,CASSRGSGYNEQFF,TGTGCCAGCAGTCGTGGGAGCGGCTACAATGAGCAGTTCTTC
TRBD1,TRBV10-3,NA,TRBJ1-2,CAISESRGPNGYTF,TGTGCCATCAGTGAGTCTAGGGGGCCAAATGGCTACACCTTC
NA,TRBV7-9,NA,TRBJ1-5,CASTGTSNQPQHF,TGTGCCAGTACAGGAACAAGCAATCAGCCCCAGCATTTT
TRBD2,TRBV7-2,NA,TRBJ2-5,CASSLVWPSGKETQYF,TGTGCCAGCAGCTTAGTTTGGCCTAGCGGGAAAGAGACCCAGTACTTC
TRBD2,TRBV11-3,NA,TRBJ2-7,CASSRGGTYEQYF,TGTGCCAGCAGCCGGGGGGGTACCTACGAGCAGTACTTC
TRBD2,TRBV15,NA,TRBJ2-7,CATSRDPGGTPYEQYF,TGTGCCACCAGCAGAGATCCGGGGGGTACACCCTACGAGCAGTACTTC
NA,TRBV19,NA,TRBJ2-5,CASGSRGRETQYF,TGTGCCAGTGGTAGCAGGGGTAGAGAGACCCAGTACTTC
TRBD1,TRBV7-8,NA,TRBJ2-1,CASSKQGAAYNEQFF,TGTGCCAGCAGCAAACAGGGGGCGGCCTACAATGAGCAGTTCTTC
TRBD2,TRBV2,NA,TRBJ2-1,CASRPKGLAGSGTYNEQFF,TGTGCCAGCAGACCCAAGGGACTAGCGGGATCGGGAACCTACAATGAGCAGTTCTTC
TRBD2,TRBV24-1,few,TRBJ2-4,CATSDPSLRGAKNIQYF,TGTGCCACCAGTGACCCCTCCCTGCGGGGGGCCAAAAACATTCAGTACTTC
NA,TRBV15,NA,TRBJ2-1,CATSRDGGNNEQFF,TGTGCCACCAGCAGAGATGGGGGGAACAATGAGCAGTTCTTC
NA,TRBV3-1/TRBV3-2,NA,TRBJ2-3,CASSRQATSTDTQYF,TGTGCCAGCAGCCGACAGGCTACTAGCACAGATACGCAGTATTTT
NA,TRBV19,NA,TRBJ2-1,CASRKEALYNEQFF,TGTGCCAGTAGGAAGGAGGCCCTATACAATGAGCAGTTCTTC
NA,TRBV7-2,NA,TRBJ1-3,CASSAQGRGNTIYF,TGTGCCAGCAGCGCACAGGGTCGTGGAAACACCATATATTTT
NA,TRBV29-1,NA,TRBJ1-1,CSVEAGLNTEAFF,TGCAGCGTTGAAGCGGGGTTGAACACTGAAGCTTTCTTT
TRBD1,TRBV4-2,NA,TRBJ2-7,CASSDRDRGESEQYF,TGTGCCAGCAGCGACCGGGACAGGGGTGAAAGCGAGCAGTACTTC
TRBD2,TRBV5-1,few,TRBJ2-7,CASSPGLAGPSSYEQYF,TGCGCCAGCAGCCCGGGACTAGCGGGCCCAAGCTCCTACGAGCAGTACTTC
NA,TRBV5-1,NA,TRBJ2-3,CATSLALSADTQYF,TGCGCCACCTCACTAGCTCTAAGCGCAGATACGCAGTATTTT
NA,TRBV5-1,once,TRBJ2-1,CASSLGLIQLAYNEQFF,TGCGCCAGCAGCTTGGGCCTCATTCAACTCGCGTACAATGAGCAGTTCTTC
TRBD2,TRBV11-2,NA,TRBJ2-1,CASSLVASGQGEQFF,TGTGCCAGCAGCTTAGTGGCTAGCGGGCAGGGTGAGCAGTTCTTC
TRBD1,TRBV25-1,NA,TRBJ1-2,CASSGPGQGPYYYGYTF,TGTGCCAGCAGTGGTCCGGGACAGGGACCTTATTACTATGGCTACACCTTC
TRBD2,TRBV6-5,NA,TRBJ2-2,CASSYSMGLASGELFF,TGTGCCAGCAGTTACTCGATGGGACTAGCTTCCGGGGAGCTGTTTTTT
NA,TRBV2,NA,TRBJ2-2,CASSGQSANTGELFF,TGTGCCAGCAGCGGACAGTCCGCGAACACCGGGGAGCTGTTTTTT
TRBD1,TRBV10-3,NA,TRBJ1-1,CAISEPGQGWDTEAFF,TGTGCCATCAGTGAGCCCGGACAGGGGTGGGACACTGAAGCTTTCTTT
TRBD1,TRBV2,few,TRBJ1-2,CAGRGQGGYGYTF,TGTGCCGGGCGAGGGCAGGGGGGCTATGGCTACACCTTC